These 27 T cell receptor beta chains were all obtained from the same sample, sequenced in a study of blood T cells in healthy people across ages. Then a second PCR, running roughly 7 to 11 cycles, was carried out with a sample-barcoded 5' primer and a J-beta primer mix. TCRdb itself ran the 5' RACE reads through MiXCR, one entry per CDR3 protein. The sample contains about 1.8 million distinct CDR3 sequences, around half of which appear only once. Specimen: blood. These receptors originate from a woman aged 40 to 49 in good health.

The gene calls are TRBV24-1 and TRBJ2-1, with 9 bases identical to TRBD1. Germline assignment: CDR1 KGHDR and CDR2 SFDVKD. Trimming at V came to 3 bases and at J to 7 bases, leaving 6 bases not matched to a gene. The CDR3 runs to 15 residues. CDR3 DNA: TGTGCCACCAGTGATAGGAAGGGACAGGGTAATGAGCAGTTCTTC. Protein product: CATSDRKGQGNEQFF.

This clonotype was observed once. J is TRBJ2-7 and V is TRBV5-1; D not certain. The CDR3 length is 19 residues. Trimming shortened V by 0 bases and J by 2 bases, and 24 bases separated the two germline ends. Looked up from germline, CDR1 is SGHRS and CDR2 is YFSETQ. CDR3 in amino acids: CASSLGHTLDPPDPYEQYF. The DNA of the CDR3 is TGCGCCAGCAGCTTGGGCCATACCCTTGATCCACCTGACCCCTACGAGCAGTACTTC. The full variable domain, rest sourced from reference TRBV5-1 and TRBJ2-7, is KAGVTQTPRYLIKTRGQQVTLSCSPISGHRSVSWYQQTPGQGLQFLFEYFSETQRNKGNFPGRFSGRQFSNSRSEMNVSTLELGDSALYLCASSLGHTLDPPDPYEQYFGPGTRLTVT.

In this sample, this clonotype turned up once. CDR3 nucleotide sequence: TGTGCCAGCAGTTTAAGGAGCGCGGACTTCACAGATACGCAGTATTTT. This gives the protein CASSLRSADFTDTQYF. The gene calls are TRBV7-9 and TRBJ2-3; D perhaps matches TRBD2 (5 bases). Germline V CDR1 and CDR2: SEHNR, FQNEAQ (reference sequence). This CDR3 has 16 residues. Trimming took 6 bases from V and 2 from J, leaving 18 bases between them. The complete variable domain, with remaining parts taken from reference TRBV7-9 and TRBJ2-3, reads DTGVSQNPRHKITKRGQNVTFRCDPISEHNRLYWYRQTLGQGPEFLTYFQNEAQLEKSRLLSDRFSAERPKGSFSTLEIQRTEQGDSAMYLCASSLRSADFTDTQYFGPGTRLTVL.

The chain recombines TRBV20-1 with TRBJ2-5; D possibly matches TRBD1 or TRBD2 (6 bases each). Trimming removed 6 bases from V and 5 bases from J, with 19 bases in between. The CDR3 sequence is 14 residues long. CDR1 is DFQATT and CDR2 is SNEGSKA in the germline V gene (reference sequence). CDR3 region: CSATLTGGPETQYF. Here the CDR3 DNA reads TGCAGTGCAACGCTTACCGGGGGCCCGGAGACCCAGTACTTC.

Only one count was recorded for this clonotype. The chain recombines TRBV28 with TRBJ1-5, with D maybe TRBD1 (5 bases). The CDR3 is made up of 14 amino acids. Between the trimmed V and J ends, which lost 4 bases and 0 bases, there was a span of 7 bases. CDR1 and CDR2 from the germline V gene are MDHEN and SYDVKM. The CDR3 here is CASSWGYSNQPQHF. CDR3 in DNA: TGTGCCAGCAGTTGGGGGTATAGCAATCAGCCCCAGCATTTT.

This clonotype was counted a few times. The chain links TRBV6-2 or TRBV6-3 to TRBJ2-1, with TRBD1 identical over 7 bases. V dropped 7 bases and J dropped 4; count of bases not matched to a gene: 7. The germline gives CDR1 MNHEY, CDR2 SVGEGT. There are 14 residues in the CDR3. DNA of the CDR3: TGTGCCAGCACTAGACAGGGCCCTTACAATGAGCAGTTCTTC. Protein sequence: CASTRQGPYNEQFF.

This clonotype was seen more than once but under ten times. This rearrangement joins TRBV3-1 to TRBJ2-7; no definite D call. Per the germline V gene, CDR1 is LGHDT and CDR2 is YNNKEL (reference sequence). The CDR3 contains 14 residues. Trimming removed 4 bases at V and 6 bases at J, with 16 bases between. CDR3 DNA sequence: TGTGCCAGCAGCCCGGTCTTTCGGCAGTCCGAGCAGTACTTC. Translated, it gives CASSPVFRQSEQYF.

A word on this clonotype: One end of the junction does not line up with germline, which may come from a read error. J is TRBJ2-1 and V is TRBV5-6, with TRBD2 identical over 13 bases. Germline V lookup: CDR1 SGHDT, CDR2 YYEEEE. This CDR3 has 16 amino acids. CDR3 DNA sequence: TGTACCAGCAGCCATACTAGCGGGGGGGCCCGCAATGAGCAGTTCTTC. This sequence encodes CTSSHTSGGARNEQFF.

As DNA, the CDR3 is TGTGCCAGCAGTTACCCCTCGGAAGGGGGAAACCAAGAGACCCAGTACTTC. Its protein product is CASSYPSEGGNQETQYF. The gene calls are TRBV6-2 or TRBV6-3 and TRBJ2-5, with a tentative D call TRBD1 (6 bases). The germline gives CDR1 MNHEY, CDR2 SVGEGT. The length of the CDR3 is 17 residues. Trimming removed 2 bases from V and 0 bases from J, with 16 bases in between.

The J gene is TRBJ2-1, the V gene TRBV7-6, with a possible D match to TRBD2 (6 bases). Germline V CDR1 and CDR2: SGHVS, FNYEAQ. This CDR3 spans 16 amino acids. The V end was cut by 5 bases, the J end by 5 bases, with 19 bases between. CDR3 nucleotides: TGTGCCAGCAGCAGATCGGGGACCGGCGGGGACAATGAGCAGTTCTTC. Encoded protein: CASSRSGTGGDNEQFF. Full variable domain (remainder filled in from reference TRBV7-6 and TRBJ2-1): GAGVSQSPRYKVTKRGQDVALRCDPISGHVSLYWYRQALGQGPEFLTYFNYEAQQDKSGLPNDRFSAERPEGSISTLTIQRTEQRDSAMYRCASSRSGTGGDNEQFFGPGTRLTVL.

This clonotype showed up just a few times. The chain combines TRBV7-9 with TRBJ2-5; D perhaps matches TRBD2 (6 bases). From germline, CDR1 is SEHNR and CDR2 FQNEAQ (reference sequence). CDR3 length equals 16 residues. Trimming pared 1 base from V and 4 bases from J, leaving 16 bases between. The CDR3: CASSLGEAATGETQYF. CDR3 DNA: TGTGCCAGCAGCTTAGGGGAGGCAGCAACGGGAGAGACCCAGTACTTC.

This sequence joins TRBV2 and TRBJ2-1; D not certain. The CDR3 runs 15 residues. The germline CDR1 and CDR2 sequences are SNHLY and FYNNEI. The V end was cut by 5 bases, the J end by 5 bases, with 16 bases between. CDR3 residues: CASSRARGFNNEQFF. The DNA of the CDR3 is TGTGCCAGCAGTAGGGCCCGTGGGTTTAACAATGAGCAGTTCTTC.

This clonotype was recorded once. V and J are TRBV20-1 and TRBJ2-7, with a tentative D call TRBD1 (6 bases). V gave up 6 bases and J gave up 2 bases, with 17 bases separating them. Germline V CDR1 and CDR2: DFQATT, SNEGSKA (reference sequence). The CDR3 is 14 amino acids. Here the CDR3 reads CSATEMTGTYEQYF. CDR3 sequence (DNA): TGCAGTGCCACGGAAATGACAGGCACCTACGAGCAGTACTTC.

This chain uses TRBV9 with TRBJ2-5, with D perhaps being TRBD1 or TRBD2 (5 bases each). This CDR3 has 17 residues. The V gene's germline CDR1 is SGDLS and CDR2 YYNGEE. Trimming shortened V by 3 bases and J by 4 bases, and 22 bases separated the two germline ends. This CDR3 reads CASSDAPAEGFLETQYF. DNA for the CDR3: TGTGCCAGCAGCGACGCCCCAGCTGAGGGGTTTTTAGAGACCCAGTACTTC. The full variable domain, completed using reference TRBV9 and TRBJ2-5, is DSGVTQTPKHLITATGQRVTLRCSPRSGDLSVYWYQQSLDQGLQFLIQYYNGEERAKGNILERFSAQQFPDLHSELNLSSLELGDSALYFCASSDAPAEGFLETQYFGPGTRLLVL.

The CDR3 reads CSVSGTGGQPQHF. CDR3 DNA sequence: TGCAGCGTGTCAGGGACAGGGGGCCAGCCCCAGCATTTT. The chain carries TRBV29-1 and TRBJ1-5, with 12 positions matching TRBD1. Looked up from germline, CDR1 is SQVTM and CDR2 is ANQGSEA. The CDR3 runs 13 residues. Unmatched junction bases numbered 4, after V lost 6 bases and J lost 7 bases. The complete variable domain, with remaining parts taken from reference TRBV29-1 and TRBJ1-5, reads SAVISQKPSRDICQRGTSLTIQCQVDSQVTMMFWYRQQPGQSLTLIATANQGSEATYESGFVIDKFPISRPNLTFSTLTVSNMSPEDSSIYLCSVSGTGGQPQHFGDGTRLSIL.

The V gene is TRBV12-3 or TRBV12-4, the J gene TRBJ2-1; TRBD2 agrees at 15 bases. This CDR3 spans 21 amino acids. V was clipped by 1 base and J by 5 bases; unmatched bases: 15. The CDR3 loop is CASSLGGRTSGGAKGNNEQFF. The CDR3, as DNA: TGTGCCAGCAGTTTAGGGGGAAGGACTAGCGGGGGGGCTAAAGGGAACAATGAGCAGTTCTTC.

This chain uses TRBV27 with TRBJ2-5; no reliable D call. Deletions cut 5 bases from V and 2 bases from J, with 15 bases between. CDR1 is MNHEY, CDR2 SMNVEV, per germline (reference sequence). The CDR3 consists of 15 residues. The CDR3 region is CASSAVRTSQETQYF. In DNA form, the CDR3 reads TGTGCCAGCAGTGCGGTAAGAACCTCACAAGAGACCCAGTACTTC.

The chain links TRBV6-5 to TRBJ2-7, with D uncertain. V lost 6 bases to trimming and J lost 7 bases, with 22 bases between them. The length of the CDR3 is 15 residues. The germline CDR1 and CDR2 sequences are MNHEY and SVGAGI. The CDR3 here is CASSPGGMASGEQYF. In DNA form, the CDR3 reads TGTGCCAGCAGCCCTGGTGGGATGGCGTCCGGGGAGCAGTACTTC.

This clonotype has just a few counts. This chain links TRBV28 with TRBJ1-5; 7 bases are shared with TRBD1. Germline V gives CDR1 MDHEN, CDR2 SYDVKM. This CDR3 has 16 amino acids. V dropped 6 bases and J dropped 2; count of bases not matched to a gene: 10. CDR3 sequence reads: CASRIDTGQRNQPQHF. CDR3 bases: TGTGCCAGCAGGATCGACACGGGACAGCGCAATCAGCCCCAGCATTTT.

The J gene is TRBJ2-5, the V gene TRBV9, with 7 bases identical to TRBD2. The length of the CDR3 is 18 residues. V was pared by 0 bases and J by 0 bases, with 11 bases of the junction left unmatched. The V gene's germline CDR1 is SGDLS and CDR2 YYNGEE. CDR3 sequence: CASSVGLAAMAYQETQYF. DNA for the CDR3: TGTGCCAGCAGCGTAGGCCTAGCGGCAATGGCGTACCAAGAGACCCAGTACTTC.

This clonotype was found a few times. The rearrangement joins TRBV4-3 to TRBJ2-7; 7 bases are a match to TRBD2. CDR3 length: 14 amino acids. The germline gives CDR1 LGHNA, CDR2 YSLEER. With 4 bases clipped from V and 6 bases from J, the junction kept 9 bases outside the gene matches. In DNA form, the CDR3 reads TGCGCCAGCAGCCCTGGGACGGGGGGAATCGAGCAGTACTTC. Translating it yields CASSPGTGGIEQYF.

V usage is TRBV28 and J usage is TRBJ1-2, with D uncertain. Trimming stripped 10 bases from V and 1 base from J, with 19 bases between. The V gene's germline CDR1 is MDHEN and CDR2 SYDVKM. The CDR3 covers 15 residues. This CDR3 reads CATNLAPQINYGYTF. The CDR3 region has the DNA TGTGCCACCAATCTCGCCCCCCAGATTAACTATGGCTACACCTTC.

The chain recombines TRBV12-3 or TRBV12-4 with TRBJ2-3; TRBD1 matches at 8 bases. This CDR3 contains 13 residues. V trimming: 10 bases; J trimming: 5 bases; junction bases outside the gene matches: 8. The CDR3 bases are TGTGCCAACGCTCAGGGGGCCAAAGATACGCAGTATTTT. This encodes CANAQGAKDTQYF.

The chain uses TRBV6-2 or TRBV6-3 and TRBJ2-1; TRBD1 agrees at 7 bases. The V segment lost 2 bases and the J segment 6 bases; nucleotides outside the gene matches: 4. The CDR3 consists of 14 residues. Germline CDR1 is MNHEY and CDR2 is SVGEGT. The CDR3 DNA follows: TGTGCCAGCAGTTACACCGACAGGGTCAATGAGCAGTTCTTC. Its translation: CASSYTDRVNEQFF.

The CDR3 DNA reads as TGTGCCAGCAGCTTCACGACAGGGGGCAAGATTGAAGCTTTCTTT. Residues: CASSFTTGGKIEAFF. The chain has TRBV7-3 and TRBJ1-1; 10 bases agree with TRBD1. CDR3 length: 15 residues. V trimming: 3 bases; J trimming: 7 bases; junction bases outside the gene matches: 8. Germline values: CDR1 SGHTA, CDR2 FQGTGA.

The genes are TRBV4-2 and TRBJ2-3, with TRBD1 matching over 7 bases. V was pared by 2 bases and J by 4 bases, with 3 bases of the junction left unmatched. The CDR3 is 14 residues long. Germline V gene sequence: CDR1 LGHNA, CDR2 YNFKEQ. The CDR3 DNA follows: TGTGCCAGCAGCCAAAGACAGGGTCCAGATACGCAGTATTTT. Translation: CASSQRQGPDTQYF.

This clonotype was observed a few times. This chain connects TRBV25-1 to TRBJ2-5; D is uncertain. The V end was cut by 3 bases, the J end by 5 bases, with 7 bases between. The CDR3 spans 12 residues. Germline assignment: CDR1 MGHDK and CDR2 SYGVNS. The CDR3 DNA sequence: TGTGCCAGCAGTGACCCCCGTGAGACCCAGTACTTC. Its protein is CASSDPRETQYF.